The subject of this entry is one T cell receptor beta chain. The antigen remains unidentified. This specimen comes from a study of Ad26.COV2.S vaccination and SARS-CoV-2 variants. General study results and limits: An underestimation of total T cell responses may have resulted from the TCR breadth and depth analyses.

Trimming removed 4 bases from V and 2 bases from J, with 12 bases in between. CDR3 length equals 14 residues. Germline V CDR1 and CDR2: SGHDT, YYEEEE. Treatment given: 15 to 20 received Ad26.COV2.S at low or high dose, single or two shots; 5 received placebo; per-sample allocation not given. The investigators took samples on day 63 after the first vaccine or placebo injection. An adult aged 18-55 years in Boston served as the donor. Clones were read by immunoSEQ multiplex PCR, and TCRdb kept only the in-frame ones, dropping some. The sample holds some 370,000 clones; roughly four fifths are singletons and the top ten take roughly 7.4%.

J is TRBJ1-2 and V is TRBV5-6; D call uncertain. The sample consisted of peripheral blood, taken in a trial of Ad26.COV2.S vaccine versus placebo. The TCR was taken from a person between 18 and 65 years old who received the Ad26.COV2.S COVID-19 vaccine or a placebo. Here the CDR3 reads CASSDLGRNYGYTF. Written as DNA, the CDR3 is TGTGCCAGCAGCGACCTAGGACGGAACTATGGCTACACCTTC. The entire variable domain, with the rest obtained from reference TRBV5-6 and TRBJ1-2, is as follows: DAGVTQSPTHLIKTRGQQVTLRCSPKSGHDTVSWYQQALGQGPQFIFQYYEEEERQRGNFPDRFSGHQFPNYSSELNVNALLLGDSALYLCASSDLGRNYGYTFGSGTRLTVV.